This T cell receptor (beta chain) comes out of a study of Ad26.COV2.S vaccination and SARS-CoV-2 variants (dated by TCRdb to about 2021). Regarding the study in general: Donors in the vaccine arm were drawn from COV1001, a phase I-IIa trial of Ad26.COV2.S in healthy adults that was multicentre, randomized, double-blind and placebo-controlled. Participants in the trial were split at random into five groups of five each, receiving low-dose or high-dose Ad26.COV2.S once or twice, or else placebo on both occasions. Investigators did not know the trial group allocation while performing experiments and assessing outcomes. The specificity and breadth of SARS-CoV-2-reactive T cell receptors after Ad26.COV2.S vaccination were assessed by TCRbeta repertoire sequencing. A total of 32 samples were included in the TCR-sequenced set, comprising some 20 Ad26.COV2.S vaccine recipients, 5 placebo recipients and 8 SARS-CoV-2 convalescent individuals. Ad26.COV2.S was administered intramuscularly at 5 x 10^10 or 1 x 10^11 viral particles, either as a single shot or as two shots given 56 days apart.

The treatment or condition tag for this specimen amounts to: 15 to 20 received Ad26.COV2.S at low or high dose, single or two shots; 5 received placebo; per-sample allocation not given. For vaccine and placebo recipients, the sequenced repertoires came from samples collected on day 63 after the first injection. Cohort 1b enrolled about 25 adults aged 18-55 years at a single site in Boston, USA, between 29 July and 7 August 2020. As a vaccine, Ad26.COV2.S was a replication-incompetent adenovirus type 26 vector that expressed a prefusion-stabilized SARS-CoV-2 spike protein derived from the original Wuhan strain. Remarks on this clone: Its cognate antigen has yet to be identified. No much larger clone is present one base from it, and per-base qualities are unavailable.

TCRbeta CDR3 regions were sequenced with the immunoSEQ Assay. After extraction, genomic DNA underwent amplification by bias-controlled multiplex PCR, followed by high-throughput sequencing. The study's own analysis went as follows. To quantify the absolute abundance of each unique TCRbeta CDR3 region, sequences were collapsed and filtered. T cell fraction was estimated by normalizing TCRbeta template counts to usable DNA, with usable DNA measured through amplification of reference genes found in all nucleated cells. Repertoire TCRs were annotated as SARS-CoV-2-specific by exact matching of V gene, CDR3 amino acid sequence and J gene to a known reactive TCR set. The reference SARS-CoV-2 TCR set was derived from MIRA and filtered for enrichment in COVID-19-positive ImmuneCODE repertoires, a step that removed public or cross-reactive TCRs. Using the MIRA antigens, annotated TCRs were further analysed by specific ORF or by position within an ORF. Breadth was defined as annotated unique rearrangements over total unique productive rearrangements; depth was the summed frequency of those rearrangements. TCR breadth was compared between groups using two-sided Wilcoxon rank-sum tests. TCRdb holds this immuneACCESS table with in-frame rearrangements only. Some clones are missing; in checked studies, unresolved V genes explain under half, and the rest has no known cause. For V, J and clone size, that table is used; D and trimming come from the DNA. The sample table contains about 680,000 clones; only one count was recorded for around 90% of them. The top ten clones comprise approximately 1.5% of the sample.

CDR1 GTSNPN and CDR2 SVGIG were looked up in the germline V gene (reference sequence). Counted from cysteine to phenylalanine, this CDR3 has 15 amino acids. The retained sequence is limited to the CDR3, 45 bases, with the frame set at the first base. V loses 0 bases, J loses 8 bases, and the germline ends lie 19 bases apart. Results and caveats for the whole study, not just this receptor: Substantial breadth of spike-specific CD8+ and CD4+ T cell responses was reported after vaccination. The authors noted that total T cell responses may have been underestimated by the TCR breadth and depth analyses. Comparing responses between vaccine doses or regimens was not something the study was powered to do. Non-spike TCR breadth was comparable between vaccine and placebo recipients, consistent with the vaccine containing only spike. Ad26.COV2.S recipients had higher spike-specific TCR breadth than placebo recipients (P = 0.0014).

The sample in question was peripheral blood, obtained in a trial of Ad26.COV2.S vaccine versus placebo. In this chain, TRBV30 is recombined with TRBJ1-2; too little of a D gene remains to name it. The TCR was taken from a person aged 18-60 years who received the Ad26.COV2.S COVID-19 vaccine or a placebo. CDR3 region: CAWSVRVKVFRGYTF. The sequenced DNA is TGTGCCTGGAGTGTAAGGGTGAAGGTATTTAGGGGCTACACCTTC.